The present T cell receptor beta chain was sequenced within a study of shared clonotypes between healthy human individuals. V gave up 6 bases and J gave up 2 bases; unmatched junction bases: 6. The germline V gene has CDR1 MNHEY and CDR2 SMNVEV (reference sequence). The CDR3 sequence is 14 residues long. Execution of the assay was at deep level. The assay was immunoSEQ multiplex PCR, and TCRdb's table has in-frame clones only and misses some. The table has some 470,000 clones, less than 80% seen once. Sequenced: PBMCs. This sequence originates from a woman aged 35 to 49 in good health. Some clones in this sample may be carry-over from other donors' samples. The chain is built from TRBV27 and TRBJ2-5; 7 bases match TRBD1. The CDR3 loop is CASSTGTVQETQYF. The CDR3 region has the DNA TGTGCCAGCAGCACCGGGACAGTTCAAGAGACCCAGTACTTC.